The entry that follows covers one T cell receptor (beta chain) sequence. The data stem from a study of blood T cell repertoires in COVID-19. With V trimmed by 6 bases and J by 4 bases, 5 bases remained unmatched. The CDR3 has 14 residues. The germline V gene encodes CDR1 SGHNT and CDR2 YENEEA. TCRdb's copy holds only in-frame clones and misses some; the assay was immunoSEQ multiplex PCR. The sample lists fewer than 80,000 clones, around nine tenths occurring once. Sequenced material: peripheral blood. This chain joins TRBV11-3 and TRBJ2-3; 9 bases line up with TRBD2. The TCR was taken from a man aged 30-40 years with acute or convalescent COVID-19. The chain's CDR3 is CASSRGRASDTQYF. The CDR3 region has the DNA TGTGCCAGCAGTCGCGGGAGGGCCTCAGATACGCAGTATTTT.